This T cell receptor (beta chain) was recovered during a study of long-term antiretroviral therapy in people with HIV. Whole-study findings and limits: ART-treated samples gained diversity yet remained below transplant donor controls.

The authors ran the immunoSEQ assay, v3.0, at survey level. Measured with immunoSEQ multiplex PCR; TCRdb has only the in-frame clones, and not every one. The data hold about 17,000 clones, with 75% to 95% observed a single time. Turning to this clone: Its cognate antigen is unknown.

Germline CDR1 and CDR2: SGDLS and YYNGEE. The length of the CDR3 is 12 residues. Deletions cut 1 base from V and 0 bases from J, with 0 bases between. This specimen was unsorted PBMCs, taken 0.3 years after starting antiretroviral therapy. The source is a man aged 60-69 years with HIV. The chain joins TRBV9 to TRBJ2-3; D not certain. CDR3 DNA: TGTGCCAGCAGCGTAAGCACAGATACGCAGTATTTT. Its protein product is CASSVSTDTQYF.